The 20 T cell receptor beta chains presented below share a single source sample, sequenced in a study of CD4+ T cells in melanoma. Data came from immunoSEQ multiplex PCR; TCRdb stores just in-frame clones and leaves some out. Here the sample spans under 20,000 clones, around 76% being singletons. Sequencing was done on a sample of cells from a culture (not recorded whether cultured in vitro). The receptors originated from a human donor with melanoma.

V usage is TRBV29-1 and J usage is TRBJ2-7; either TRBD1 or TRBD2 may supply D (6 bases each). V lost 7 bases, J lost 4 bases, and 17 bases lay in between. The germline V gene encodes CDR1 SQVTM and CDR2 ANQGSEA. The CDR3 contains 13 residues. CDR3 residues: CSARRGSTYEQYF. CDR3 bases: TGCAGCGCCCGGAGGGGGAGCACGTACGAGCAGTACTTC.

This clone was observed a few times. The CDR3 region has the DNA TGTGCCAGCAGGAGAACAGGGGCAACTGTAATCTACACCTTC. Translated, it gives CASRRTGATVIYTF. V is TRBV2 and J is TRBJ1-2, with 7 bases lining up with TRBD1. CDR1 is SNHLY, CDR2 FYNNEI, per germline. Losses at the gene ends were 6 bases for V and 10 bases for J; bases not matched to a gene: 14. The CDR3 is made up of 14 amino acids.

The CDR3 DNA reads as TGTGCCAGCGGAAAGGGGAGGGGGAACACTGAAGCTTTCTTT. Its translation is CASGKGRGNTEAFF. This rearrangement joins TRBV6-5 to TRBJ1-1, with D tentatively TRBD1 (5 bases). The germline V gene encodes CDR1 MNHEY and CDR2 SVGAGI. Trimming took 8 bases from V and 1 from J, leaving 14 bases between them. The CDR3 runs 14 residues.

The V call is TRBV6-1, the J call TRBJ2-7, with D perhaps TRBD1 (5 bases). The V end was cut by 2 bases, the J end by 2 bases, with 10 bases between. CDR1 is MNHNS and CDR2 is SASEGT in the germline V gene. This CDR3 is built from 14 residues. CDR3 bases: TGTGCCAGCAGTGAATCCCTCAGGGCCTACGAGCAGTACTTC. Translated, it gives CASSESLRAYEQYF.

V gene TRBV28 combines with J gene TRBJ2-3; D call uncertain. Germline CDR1 is MDHEN and CDR2 is SYDVKM. This CDR3 contains 13 residues. V lost 7 bases and J 3 bases, leaving 11 bases between the germline ends. CDR3: CASKVAVTDTQYF. In nucleotides, the CDR3 is TGTGCCAGCAAGGTAGCAGTGACAGATACGCAGTATTTT.

The chain uses TRBV23-1 and TRBJ2-2; D possibly matches TRBD1 or TRBD2 (5 bases each). TRBV23-1 is flagged as an ORF with uncertain function. The CDR3 is 17 amino acids. The V end lost 3 bases, the J end lost 0 bases, and 14 bases lay between the germline ends. The CDR3 DNA follows: TGCGCCAGCAGTCACCCCCGGGGCTCTACGAACACCGGGGAGCTGTTTTTT. The encoded protein is CASSHPRGSTNTGELFF.

The rearrangement uses TRBV5-1 and TRBJ2-5, with D possibly being TRBD1 or TRBD2 (7 bases each). Trimming shortened V by 2 bases and J by 0 bases, and 17 bases separated the two germline ends. Per the germline V gene, CDR1 is SGHRS and CDR2 is YFSETQ. The CDR3 consists of 17 residues. CDR3 bases: TGCGCCAGCAGCTTCGGAGGGGACAGCGGGGACCAAGAGACCCAGTACTTC. Translating it yields CASSFGGDSGDQETQYF.

The CDR3 bases are TGTGCCAGCAATAGCATGCCCACAGATACGCAGTATTTT. Translated, it gives CASNSMPTDTQYF. The rearrangement links TRBV5-4 to TRBJ2-3; D gene ambiguous. The CDR3 length is 13 residues. CDR1 and CDR2 (germline): SGHNT, YYREEE (reference sequence). The V end lost 6 bases, the J end lost 2 bases, and 10 bases lay between the germline ends.

CDR3 sequence: CASSASGLSYGYTF. Written as DNA, the CDR3 is TGTGCCAGCAGTGCGTCGGGGTTAAGCTATGGCTACACCTTC. The rearrangement links TRBV2 to TRBJ1-2; D is unresolved. The CDR3 covers 14 residues. CDR1 is SNHLY and CDR2 is FYNNEI in the germline V gene. V was clipped by 4 bases and J by 4 bases, with 13 bases between them.

Comment on this clone: The junction departs from germline at one end; a sequencing error may be responsible. The genes are TRBV6-4 and TRBJ2-7; D uncertain. This CDR3 contains 13 residues. CDR1 and CDR2 from the germline V gene are MRHNA and SNTAGT. The CDR3 region has the DNA TGTGCCATCAGTGCGAACGGAATGGGCGAGCAGTACTTC. It is translated as CAISANGMGEQYF.

This clone was found a few times. In DNA form, the CDR3 reads TGCGCCAGCAGCTGGGGGGATACGGACGAGCAGTACTTC. Translation: CASSWGDTDEQYF. The rearrangement uses TRBV5-1 and TRBJ2-7, with D tentatively TRBD2 (6 bases). The V end lost 3 bases, the J end lost 5 bases, and 12 bases lay between the germline ends. This CDR3 has 13 amino acids. Germline CDR1 reads SGHRS; CDR2 reads YFSETQ.

V is TRBV5-4 and J is TRBJ2-5, with unresolved D. Trimming took 3 bases from V and 1 from J, leaving 4 bases between them. Germline V gives CDR1 SGHNT, CDR2 YYREEE (reference sequence). CDR3 length: 12 amino acids. DNA for the CDR3: TGTGCCAGCAGCTCCCCCCAAGAGACCCAGTACTTC. As protein: CASSSPQETQYF.

CDR3 sequence: CASSQESRGRDYTF. For the CDR3, the DNA is TGTGCCAGCAGCCAAGAGAGTAGGGGAAGGGACTACACCTTC. The chain combines TRBV14 with TRBJ1-2, with D possibly being TRBD1 (5 bases). The CDR3 runs to 14 residues. Germline-derived CDR1 and CDR2 are SGHDN and FVKESK. V was shortened by 0 bases and J by 10 bases, with 15 bases between the two germline ends.

The chain joins TRBV5-4 to TRBJ1-2; no clear D. This CDR3 has 17 residues. Germline loops: CDR1 SGHNT, CDR2 YYREEE (reference sequence). V was shortened by 1 base and J by 3 bases, with 19 bases between the two germline ends. The CDR3: CASSLFGGKASYYGYTF. The CDR3, as DNA: TGTGCCAGCAGCTTGTTCGGCGGGAAAGCGTCGTACTATGGCTACACCTTC.

Notes on this clone: At one end the junction does not follow the germline gene, possibly because of a read error. The chain links TRBV7-7 to TRBJ2-5; D is unclear. The CDR3 has 12 residues. The germline CDR1 and CDR2 sequences are SSHAT and FNYEAQ (reference sequence). The CDR3: CASSRVGETQYF. CDR3 in DNA: TGTGCTAGCAGTCGGGTTGGGGAGACCCAGTACTTC. Complete variable domain (other parts from reference TRBV7-7 and TRBJ2-5): GAGVSQSPRYKVTKRGQDVTLRCDPISSHATLYWYQQALGQGPEFLTYFNYEAQPDKSGLPSDRFSAERPEGSISTLTIQRTEQRDSAMYRCASSRVGETQYFGPGTRLLVL.

V gene TRBV7-3 combines with J gene TRBJ2-1; unclear D gene. Germline V gene lookup returns CDR1 SGHTA and CDR2 FQGTGA. V was pared by 2 bases and J by 4 bases, with 12 bases between. CDR3 length: 15 amino acids. CDR3 nucleotides: TGTGCCAGCAGCTTAGCCCCCACTGTTTACAATGAGCAGTTCTTC. Residues: CASSLAPTVYNEQFF. The complete variable domain, with remaining parts taken from reference TRBV7-3 and TRBJ2-1, reads GAGVSQTPSNKVTEKGKYVELRCDPISGHTALYWYRQSLGQGPEFLIYFQGTGAADDSGLPNDRFFAVRPEGSVSTLKIQRTERGDSAVYLCASSLAPTVYNEQFFGPGTRLTVL.

The chain has TRBV6-5 and TRBJ2-7; no reliable D call. V lost 6 bases and J lost 0, with 12 bases in between. Germline assignment: CDR1 MNHEY and CDR2 SVGAGI. The CDR3 is made up of 14 amino acids. In nucleotides, the CDR3 is TGTGCCAGCAGCCGATCGACCTTCTCCTACGAGCAGTACTTC. It specifies CASSRSTFSYEQYF.

This CDR3 reads CASSGDQGLMNTEAFF. The CDR3 region has the DNA TGTGCCAGCAGCGGGGACCAGGGGCTTATGAACACTGAAGCTTTCTTT. This chain connects TRBV7-8 to TRBJ1-1; possible D gene TRBD1, 6 bases. From germline, CDR1 is SGHVS and CDR2 FQNEAQ. The CDR3 spans 16 residues. Trimming stripped 5 bases from V and 0 bases from J, with 16 bases between. The whole variable domain, filled in from reference TRBV7-8 and TRBJ1-1, reads GAGVSQSPRYKVAKRGQDVALRCDPISGHVSLFWYQQALGQGPEFLTYFQNEAQLDKSGLPSDRFFAERPEGSVSTLKIQRTQQEDSAVYLCASSGDQGLMNTEAFFGQGTRLTVV.

V gene TRBV2 combines with J gene TRBJ2-6; unclear D gene. Germline values: CDR1 SNHLY, CDR2 FYNNEI. CDR3 length: 20 residues. Trimming stripped 4 bases from V and 0 bases from J, with 22 bases between. The CDR3 loop is CASSVGLRRTDTSGANVLTF. CDR3 coding DNA: TGTGCCAGCAGTGTTGGTCTCCGGCGGACCGACACCTCTGGGGCCAACGTCCTGACTTTC.

As DNA, the CDR3 is TGTGCCTGGAGTCCCGACCCGACCCCCCGCGAGCAGTACTTC. It is translated as CAWSPDPTPREQYF. This rearrangement joins TRBV30 to TRBJ2-7; D is uncertain. V was cut by 2 bases and J by 6 bases, with 17 bases left in between. Germline V gene lookup returns CDR1 GTSNPN and CDR2 SVGIG (reference sequence). The CDR3 length is 14 residues.